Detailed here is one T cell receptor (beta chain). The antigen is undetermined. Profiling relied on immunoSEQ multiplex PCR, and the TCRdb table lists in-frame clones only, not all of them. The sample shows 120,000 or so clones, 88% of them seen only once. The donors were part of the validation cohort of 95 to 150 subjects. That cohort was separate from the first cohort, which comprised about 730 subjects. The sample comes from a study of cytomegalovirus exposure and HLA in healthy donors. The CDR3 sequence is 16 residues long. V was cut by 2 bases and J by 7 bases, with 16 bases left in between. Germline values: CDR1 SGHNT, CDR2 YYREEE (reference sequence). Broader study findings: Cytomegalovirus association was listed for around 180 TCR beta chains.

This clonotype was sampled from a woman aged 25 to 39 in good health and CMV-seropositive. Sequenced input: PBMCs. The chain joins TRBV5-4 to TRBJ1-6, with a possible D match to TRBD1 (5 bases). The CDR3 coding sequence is TGTGCCAGCAGCTTTGTACCACCGACAGAAAATTCACCCCTCCACTTT. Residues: CASSFVPPTENSPLHF.